The rows below give T cell receptor beta chains drawn from one sample of a study of metastatic and nonmetastatic thyroid tumors. TCRdb re-analyzed the PCR reads using MiXCR. The sample carries about 19,000 clones, 35% to 40% recorded once. The sample was tumor tissue. Source of these receptors: a female donor with papillary thyroid cancer or a benign thyroid nodule (not recorded which). Some clones in this sample may be carry-over from other donors' samples. Both conserved end residues are part of each CDR3. A D gene is named only where the DNA matches it firmly. Where a row states a size, it is once, few, many or the class of an expanded clone; other rows omit it.

-	TRBV5-1	TRBJ2-7	-	13	TGCGCCAGCAGCTTGGCGGTCACCTACGAGCAGTACTTC	CASSLAVTYEQYF
few	TRBV6-4	TRBJ2-7	TRBD1	14	TGTGCCAGCAGTGCAGCTATAGGGGGCGGTGAGCAGTACTTC	CASSAAIGGGEQYF
-	TRBV5-5	TRBJ1-5	-	14	TGTGCCAGCAGCTTGGCCACAGGTAATCAGCCCCAGCATTTT	CASSLATGNQPQHF
-	TRBV6-1	TRBJ2-7	-	12	TGTACCAGCAGCCCCAACTCCTACGAGCAGTACTTC	CTSSPNSYEQYF
-	TRBV5-1	TRBJ1-1	-	14	TGCGCCAGCAGCTTGACAACTCTAAACACTGAAGCTTTCTTT	CASSLTTLNTEAFF
few	TRBV27	TRBJ2-3	-	15	TGTGCCAGCAGTCCCGACGTTGCGGGGACAGATACGCAGTATTTT	CASSPDVAGTDTQYF
-	TRBV12-5	TRBJ1-1	TRBD1	17	TGTGCTAGTGGTCAGCCGGGACAGGGGGCAAAGAACACTGAAGCTTTCTTT	CASGQPGQGAKNTEAFF
few	TRBV15	TRBJ2-7	TRBD1	16	TGTGCCACTAGCAGAGCTACGGACAGGGCTAGGCACGAGCAGTACTTC	CATSRATDRARHEQYF
-	TRBV4-2	TRBJ2-1	-	16	TGTGCCAGCAGCCGCCGAACAGGGATCACGGGCAATGAGCAGTTCTTC	CASSRRTGITGNEQFF
few	TRBV4-2	TRBJ1-3	TRBD1	15	TGTGCCAGCAGCCAAGAGGACAGGTCCGGAAACACCATATATTTT	CASSQEDRSGNTIYF
few	TRBV28	TRBJ1-1	TRBD1	14	TGTGCCAGCAGTTCAGGGGGCGCCAGCACTGAAGCTTTCTTT	CASSSGGASTEAFF
once	TRBV5-1	TRBJ1-2	TRBD1	15	TGCGCCAGCAGCTTGGAACAGGGGGCAAACTATGGCTACACCTTC	CASSLEQGANYGYTF
-	TRBV6-4	TRBJ2-3	-	15	TGTGCCAGCAGTCGCGGACGGGGGAGCACAGATACGCAGTATTTT	CASSRGRGSTDTQYF
few	TRBV2	TRBJ2-1	TRBD2	15	TGTGCCAGCAGAGCTAGCGGGAGCTCCTACAATGAGCAGTTCTTC	CASRASGSSYNEQFF
-	TRBV7-8	TRBJ1-2	-	15	TGTGCCAGCAGCTTAGCGGGGGGCATCAACTATGGCTACACCTTC	CASSLAGGINYGYTF
-	TRBV11-2	TRBJ1-2	-	16	TGTGCCAGCAGCCCAAATGTAAGGTACAGGGTAAAGGGCTACACCTTC	CASSPNVRYRVKGYTF
few	TRBV19	TRBJ1-5	-	14	TGTGCCATAGGGGAGGGGGGACCCAATCAGCCCCAGCATTTT	CAIGEGGPNQPQHF
-	TRBV30	TRBJ2-3	-	15	TGTGCCTGGAGTCCCGGGACACAGAATCCAGATACGCAGTATTTT	CAWSPGTQNPDTQYF
-	TRBV7-3	TRBJ2-5	-	15	TGTGCCAGCAGCCACCTCGGTGGGAGAGGCGAGACCCAGTACTTC	CASSHLGGRGETQYF
-	TRBV5-5	TRBJ1-2	-	15	TGTGCCAGCAGCTTGGAGACTAGACGGACTTATGGCTACACCTTC	CASSLETRRTYGYTF
few	TRBV28	TRBJ1-5	TRBD1	14	TGTGCCAGCAGTTTCGACAGGGGTTGGCAGCCCCAGCATTTT	CASSFDRGWQPQHF
few	TRBV24-1	TRBJ2-3	-	16	TGTGCCACCAGTGATTTGCGAGGGGACTTCACAGATACGCAGTATTTT	CATSDLRGDFTDTQYF
-	TRBV12-3/TRBV12-4	TRBJ2-7	-	16	-	CASSLGTGLRAVLRDF
-	TRBV6-1	TRBJ2-3	TRBD2	15	TGTGCCAGCAGTACCATAGCGGGAGCCACAGATACGCAGTATTTT	CASSTIAGATDTQYF
-	TRBV20-1	TRBJ2-7	TRBD2	14	TGCAGTGCTAGTAGCGGGGGGCCCGACTACGAGCAGTACTTC	CSASSGGPDYEQYF
-	TRBV4-1	TRBJ2-3	-	15	TGCGCCAGCAGCCAAGTGGCACCCCGCACAGATACGCAGTATTTT	CASSQVAPRTDTQYF
once	TRBV14	TRBJ2-7	-	16	TGTGCCAGCAGCCAAGAAGTTGGGGACTCAGCCTACGAGCAGTACTTC	CASSQEVGDSAYEQYF
-	TRBV20-1	TRBJ2-4	TRBD1	14	TGCAGTGCAAGACAGGGGATAGGCAAAAACATTCAGTACTTC	CSARQGIGKNIQYF
-	TRBV5-1	TRBJ2-2	-	13	TGCGCCAGCAGCTACACTAGTTCCGGGGAGCTGTTTTTT	CASSYTSSGELFF
-	TRBV30	TRBJ2-7	TRBD2	15	TGTGCCTGGAGTCCGGTAGCGGGAGGAAGGTACGAGCAGTACTTC	CAWSPVAGGRYEQYF
few	TRBV28	TRBJ1-6	-	17	TGTGCCAGCAGTTTAAGTTCCGGGACCTTTCTTAATTCACCCCTCCACTTT	CASSLSSGTFLNSPLHF
-	TRBV4-2	TRBJ2-3	-	13	TGTGCCAGCAGCCAAATAGTCACAGATACGCAGTATTTT	CASSQIVTDTQYF
-	TRBV28	TRBJ2-1	TRBD2	17	TGTGCCAGCGTATTAGCGGGAAGGGGTCCTAAAATCAATGAGCAGTTCTTC	CASVLAGRGPKINEQFF
-	TRBV6-5	TRBJ2-7	-	15	TGTGCCAGCAGTTACTCGCTAACAGCGCCCTACGAGCAGTACTTC	CASSYSLTAPYEQYF
few	TRBV6-1	TRBJ1-3	-	12	TGTGCCAGCAGCGGGGCTGGAAACACCATATATTTT	CASSGAGNTIYF
-	TRBV28	TRBJ2-5	TRBD2	16	TGTGCCAGCAGTTCCTCTAGGCTAGCGGGAGGTGAGACCCAGTACTTC	CASSSSRLAGGETQYF
-	TRBV30	TRBJ2-3	-	11	TGTGCCTGGAGGCAGGGGGATACGCAGTATTTT	CAWRQGDTQYF
-	TRBV5-1	TRBJ2-5	TRBD2	15	TGCGCCAGCAGCTGGCGACTAGCGGGAGAAGAGACCCAGTACTTC	CASSWRLAGEETQYF
-	TRBV6-2/TRBV6-3	TRBJ2-1	TRBD1	17	TGTGCCACCAGTGACGGGGACAGGGCGGTTTCTGACAATGAGCAGTTCTTC	CATSDGDRAVSDNEQFF
few	TRBV28	TRBJ2-2	TRBD2	16	TGTGCCAGCAGTTTAGCACTAGCGGGGAAAACCGGGGAGCTGTTTTTT	CASSLALAGKTGELFF
few	TRBV19	TRBJ2-7	-	13	TGTGCCAGTAGTATAGTGGGCGGCTACGAGCAGTACTTC	CASSIVGGYEQYF
-	TRBV2	TRBJ2-1	-	16	TGTGCCAGCAGCCCCCCGACAGGCCGCTCCTACAATGAGCAGTTCTTC	CASSPPTGRSYNEQFF
-	TRBV5-1	TRBJ1-6	-	15	TGCGCCAGCAGCAGGGAGAGCTCCTATAATTCACCCCTCCACTTT	CASSRESSYNSPLHF
few	TRBV6-5	TRBJ1-2	-	13	TGTGCCAGCAGTTTGGACGGCCTCTATGGCTACACCTTC	CASSLDGLYGYTF
few	TRBV6-1	TRBJ1-6	-	13	TGTGCCAGCAGTCGGGGGCTTAATTCACCCCTCCACTTT	CASSRGLNSPLHF
few	TRBV6-4	TRBJ2-1	-	16	TGTGCCAGCAGTTACTCAATCACAGGAACCTACAATGAGCAGTTCTTC	CASSYSITGTYNEQFF
few	TRBV12-3/TRBV12-4	TRBJ1-5	TRBD1	16	TGTGCCAGCAGTCAAGGAGGGGGCCTTAGCAATCAGCCCCAGCATTTT	CASSQGGGLSNQPQHF
-	TRBV12-3/TRBV12-4	TRBJ1-5	-	14	TGTGCCAGCAGCTCGGACGGTAGCAATCAGCCCCAGCATTTT	CASSSDGSNQPQHF
-	TRBV5-1	TRBJ1-2	TRBD1	14	TGCGCCAGCAGGTCGGGACAGGGGAGTGATGGCTACACCTTC	CASRSGQGSDGYTF
-	TRBV20-1	TRBJ1-5	-	13	TGCAGTGCCTACAGGGACGGCAATCAGCCCCAGCATTTT	CSAYRDGNQPQHF
-	TRBV25-1	TRBJ2-7	TRBD2	15	TGTGCCAGCAGTGAAACGGGAGGGCTGGACTACGAGCAGTACTTC	CASSETGGLDYEQYF
few	TRBV6-6	TRBJ1-3	-	15	TGTGCCAGCAGTTATGGCAGTGACTCTGGAAACACCATATATTTT	CASSYGSDSGNTIYF
-	TRBV9	TRBJ2-3	-	14	TGTGCCAGCAGCGTACACTCCAGCACAGATACGCAGTATTTT	CASSVHSSTDTQYF
many	TRBV2	TRBJ1-2	-	15	TGTGCCAGCAGTGAGAATCCAGACCCGGGGTATGGCTACACCTTC	CASSENPDPGYGYTF
-	TRBV5-1	TRBJ1-6	-	19	TGCGCCAGCAGCCATGATAAGAACAGGGACGACTCCTATAATTCACCCCTCCACTTT	CASSHDKNRDDSYNSPLHF
-	TRBV11-2	TRBJ2-7	-	12	TGTGCCAGCAGCCGGGGGCAATACGAGCAGTACTTC	CASSRGQYEQYF
-	TRBV28	TRBJ1-2	-	12	TGTGCCAGCAGTTTATCCGACTATGGCTACACCTTC	CASSLSDYGYTF